Listed below are T cell receptor beta chains from one sample, sequenced in a study of OX40 agonist ivuxolimab in advanced cancers. Here immunoSEQ multiplex PCR was the method, and the copy in TCRdb shows in-frame clones only, minus some. Of tens of thousands of clones in the sample, around 90% were seen once. This sample comprised CD4+ or CD8+ T cells sorted from blood, obtained in a trial of the OX40 agonist ivuxolimab. The receptors here all came from an adult with an advanced solid tumor such as melanoma, head and neck, liver or kidney cancer. CDR3s include the opening cysteine and the closing phenylalanine or tryptophan. A D gene is named only where the DNA matches it firmly. The size field is filled for only some rows; it gives once, few, many or a size class.

v_call	d_call	j_call	clone_size	cdr3_length	cdr3_nt	cdr3_aa
TRBV29-1	.	TRBJ1-1	.	12	TGCAGCCCGACCAGGCTAAACACTGAAGCTTTCTTT	CSPTRLNTEAFF
TRBV5-5	.	TRBJ1-3	.	15	TGTGCCAGCACCTCAGCCCCAGCCTCTGGAAACACCATATATTTT	CASTSAPASGNTIYF
TRBV6-1	.	TRBJ2-5	.	12	TGTGCCAGCGCGGGGGCAGGGGAGACCCAGTACTTC	CASAGAGETQYF
TRBV5-1	TRBD2	TRBJ2-2	.	17	TGCGCCAGCAGCCTAGGACTAGCGGGGGGCCGAGGCGGGGAGCTGTTTTTT	CASSLGLAGGRGGELFF
TRBV4-2	.	TRBJ1-2	.	16	TGTGCCAGCAGCCAAGATAGCCGCACCAACAACTATGGCTACACCTTC	CASSQDSRTNNYGYTF
TRBV18	.	TRBJ2-1	.	14	TGTGCCAGCTCCCCTGGGGCCTTCGTGAATGAGCAGTTCTTC	CASSPGAFVNEQFF
TRBV19	.	TRBJ2-1	.	15	TGTGCCAGTAGTCGTGGACCAAGCTCCTACAATGAGCAGTTCTTC	CASSRGPSSYNEQFF
TRBV4-3	.	TRBJ1-1	.	15	TGCGCCAGCAGCCAAGTCACCCAGGGCACCACTGAAGCTTTCTTT	CASSQVTQGTTEAFF
TRBV4-3	.	TRBJ1-3	once	16	TGCGCCAGCAGCCAAGAAGCCAGGAGCTCTGGAAACACCATATATTTT	CASSQEARSSGNTIYF
TRBV15	.	TRBJ1-1	.	15	TGTGCCACCAGCGGAAGACAGCGAATGAACACTGAAGCTTTCTTT	CATSGRQRMNTEAFF
TRBV9	TRBD2	TRBJ2-1	.	15	TGTGCCAGCAGCGTAGGAGCGGGGGACTTCAATGAGCAGTTCTTC	CASSVGAGDFNEQFF
TRBV13	TRBD2	TRBJ2-7	.	20	TGTGCCAGCAGTCGCACAACCGGGACTAGCGGGGGGCAACGGGCCTACGAGCAGTACTTC	CASSRTTGTSGGQRAYEQYF
TRBV5-1	.	TRBJ1-2	.	14	TGCGCCAGCAGCTTGCCGGTCTCTAACTATGGCTACACCTTC	CASSLPVSNYGYTF
TRBV19	.	TRBJ2-6	once	14	TGTGCCAGTATGAGGGCGCACGGGGCCAACGTCCTGACTTTC	CASMRAHGANVLTF
TRBV6-1	TRBD1	TRBJ1-1	.	13	TGTGCCAGCACCCGACGGACAGGGGATAGAGCTTTCTTT	CASTRRTGDRAFF
TRBV5-1	.	TRBJ2-1	.	15	TGCGCCAGCAGCTTGGCGCGGAGCCCCCCCGATGAGCAGTTCTTC	CASSLARSPPDEQFF